Detailed here is one T cell receptor (beta chain). Its antigen is undetermined. The CDR3 loop spans 15 amino acids. The germline CDR1 and CDR2 sequences are DFQATT and SNEGSKA (reference sequence). V shed 5 bases and J shed 3 bases, with 18 bases lying between them. The data belong to a study of T cells after yellow fever vaccination. About the study: SMART-Seq v4 Ultra Low Input served to prepare low-cell-number fractions. Overall study results and limits: Subsequent booster samples again held most clones from primary vaccination (around 96% CD4, 85% to 90% CD8).

In making TCR cDNA, 5'RACE template switching added a universal primer site and UMIs to it. TCRdb re-called the 5' RACE reads with MiXCR, one entry per CDR3 protein. The sample includes about 68,000 distinct CDR3 sequences, approximately 7% of them seen just once. The receptor was isolated from a man aged 18 to 29 who received the YFV17D yellow fever vaccine. Here the sequenced sample was CD8+ T cells sorted from PBMCs, taken around 45 days after the first yellow fever vaccination. The chain links TRBV20-1 to TRBJ2-3; TRBD2 is a possible D gene (6 bases). CDR3 loop: CSAPRDSGRTDTQYF. CDR3 nucleotide sequence: TGCAGTGCTCCCCGGGACTCCGGCCGAACAGATACGCAGTATTTT.